This T cell receptor (beta chain) came from a study of Graves' ophthalmopathy and Graves' hyperthyroidism. The germline CDR1 and CDR2 sequences are GTSNPN and SVGIG (reference sequence). The CDR3 runs to 12 residues. Trimming took off 8 bases at V and 4 bases at J, with 15 bases between the two ends. There are a few counts of this clonotype. The hyperthyroidism patients had a new diagnosis of under 2 months' duration and were aged 18 to 65. For repertoire sequencing, the TCR beta CDR3 regions were amplified from RNA transcripts. First-round RT-PCR used HTBI primers; second-round multiplex PCR followed. TCRdb re-derived calls from the multiplex PCR reads in MiXCR, one entry per CDR3 protein. The sample lists 580,000 or so distinct CDR3 sequences; 35% to 40% were seen once.

The chain combines TRBV30 with TRBJ2-7, with TRBD1 as a possible D gene (6 bases). The sample comprised peripheral blood or thyroid tissue (not recorded which). The receptor was derived from an adult man with Graves' hyperthyroidism. CDR3 residues: CAQGRGPYEQYF. CDR3 nucleotide sequence: TGTGCCCAGGGCAGGGGTCCGTACGAGCAGTACTTC.